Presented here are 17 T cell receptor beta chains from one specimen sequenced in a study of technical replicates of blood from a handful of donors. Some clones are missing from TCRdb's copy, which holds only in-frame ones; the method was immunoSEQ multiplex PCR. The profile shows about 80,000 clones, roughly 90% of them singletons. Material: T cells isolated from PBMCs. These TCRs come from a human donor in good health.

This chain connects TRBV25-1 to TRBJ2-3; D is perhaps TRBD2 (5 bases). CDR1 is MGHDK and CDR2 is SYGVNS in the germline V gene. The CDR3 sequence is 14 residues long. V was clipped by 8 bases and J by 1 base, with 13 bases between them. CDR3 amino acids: CASAPLGGTDTQYF. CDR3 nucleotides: TGTGCCAGCGCTCCCCTCGGGGGCACAGATACGCAGTATTTT.

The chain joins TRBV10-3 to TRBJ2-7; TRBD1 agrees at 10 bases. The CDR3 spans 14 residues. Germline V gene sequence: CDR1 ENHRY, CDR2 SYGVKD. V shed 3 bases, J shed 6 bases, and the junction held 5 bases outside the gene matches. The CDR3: CAISEDRDRGEQYF. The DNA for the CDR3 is TGTGCCATCAGTGAAGACCGGGACAGGGGCGAGCAGTACTTC.

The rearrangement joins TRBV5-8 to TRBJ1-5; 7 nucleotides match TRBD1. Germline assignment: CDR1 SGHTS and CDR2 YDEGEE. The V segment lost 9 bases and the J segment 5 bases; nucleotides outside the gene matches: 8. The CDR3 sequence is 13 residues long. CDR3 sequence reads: CATAQGSDQPQHF. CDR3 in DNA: TGTGCCACCGCACAGGGGAGCGATCAGCCCCAGCATTTT.

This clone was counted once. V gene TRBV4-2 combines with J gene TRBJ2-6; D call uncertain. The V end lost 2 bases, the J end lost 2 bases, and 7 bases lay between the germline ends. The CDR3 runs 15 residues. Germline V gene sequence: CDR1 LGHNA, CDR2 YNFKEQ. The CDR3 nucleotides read TGTGCCAGCAGCCAAACAGCCACTGGGGCCAACGTCCTGACTTTC. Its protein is CASSQTATGANVLTF.

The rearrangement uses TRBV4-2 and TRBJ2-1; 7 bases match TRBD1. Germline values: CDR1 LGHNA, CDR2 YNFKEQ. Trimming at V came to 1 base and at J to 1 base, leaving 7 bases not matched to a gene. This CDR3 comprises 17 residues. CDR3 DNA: TGTGCCAGCAGCCAAGCTAATCAGGGGGTATCCTACAATGAGCAGTTCTTC. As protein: CASSQANQGVSYNEQFF.

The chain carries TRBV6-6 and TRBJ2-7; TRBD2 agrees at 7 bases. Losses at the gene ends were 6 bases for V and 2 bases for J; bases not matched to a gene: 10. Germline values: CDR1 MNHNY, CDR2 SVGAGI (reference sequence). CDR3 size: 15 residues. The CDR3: CASRPGAGLPYEQYF. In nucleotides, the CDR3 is TGTGCCAGCAGACCCGGAGCGGGACTCCCCTACGAGCAGTACTTC.

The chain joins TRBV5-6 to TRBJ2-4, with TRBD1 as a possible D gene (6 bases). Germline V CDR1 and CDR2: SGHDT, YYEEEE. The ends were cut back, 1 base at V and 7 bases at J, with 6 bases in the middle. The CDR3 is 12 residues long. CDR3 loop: CASSLTGNIQYF. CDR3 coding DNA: TGTGCCAGCAGCTTGACAGGGAACATTCAGTACTTC.

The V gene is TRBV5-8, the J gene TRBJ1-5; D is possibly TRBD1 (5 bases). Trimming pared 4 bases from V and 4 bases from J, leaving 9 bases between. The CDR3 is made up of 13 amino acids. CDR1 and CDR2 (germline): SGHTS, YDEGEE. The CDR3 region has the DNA TGTGCCAGCAGCCCCAGACAGAATCAGCCCCAGCATTTT. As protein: CASSPRQNQPQHF.

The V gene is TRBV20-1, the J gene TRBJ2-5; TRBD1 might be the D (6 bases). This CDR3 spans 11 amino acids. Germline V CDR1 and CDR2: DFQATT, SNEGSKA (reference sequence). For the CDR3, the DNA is TGCAGCGTATGGGGGCGGGAGACCCAGTACTTC. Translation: CSVWGRETQYF.

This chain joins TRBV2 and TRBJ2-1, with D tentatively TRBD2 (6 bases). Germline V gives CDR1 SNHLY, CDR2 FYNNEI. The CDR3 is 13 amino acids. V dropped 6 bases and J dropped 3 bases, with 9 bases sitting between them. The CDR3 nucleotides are TGTGCCAGCAGAGCGGAGGGCTACAATGAGCAGTTCTTC. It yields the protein CASRAEGYNEQFF.

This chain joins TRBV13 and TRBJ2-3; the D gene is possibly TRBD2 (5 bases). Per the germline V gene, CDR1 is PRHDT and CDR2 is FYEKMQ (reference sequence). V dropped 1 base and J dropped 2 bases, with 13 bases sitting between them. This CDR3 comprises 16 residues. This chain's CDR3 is CASSLARGGFTDTQYF. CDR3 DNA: TGTGCCAGCAGCTTAGCACGAGGAGGCTTCACAGATACGCAGTATTTT.

CDR3 loop: CASSIDLRGQARIQYF. CDR3 DNA sequence: TGTGCCAGTAGTATAGATCTGAGGGGGCAGGCGCGCATTCAGTACTTC. V is TRBV19 and J is TRBJ2-4, with 7 positions matching TRBD1. With V trimmed by 0 bases and J by 9 bases, 11 bases remained unmatched. The CDR3 is made up of 16 amino acids. Looked up from germline, CDR1 is LNHDA and CDR2 is SQIVND (reference sequence).

The CDR3 coding sequence is TGTGCCACCGAGACTAGCGGGAGATACAATGAGCAGTTCTTC. Translated, it gives CATETSGRYNEQFF. The V gene is TRBV6-1, the J gene TRBJ2-1, with 12 bases that match TRBD2. Germline V gives CDR1 MNHNS, CDR2 SASEGT. CDR3 length: 14 amino acids. V shed 10 bases and J 4 bases; nucleotides not matched to a gene: 5.

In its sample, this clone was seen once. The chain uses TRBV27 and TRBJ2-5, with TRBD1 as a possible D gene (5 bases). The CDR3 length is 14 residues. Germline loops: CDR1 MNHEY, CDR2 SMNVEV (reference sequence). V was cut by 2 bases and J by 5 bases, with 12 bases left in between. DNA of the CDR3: TGTGCCAGCAGTTTAGCAGGGTCGGGTGAGACCCAGTACTTC. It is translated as CASSLAGSGETQYF.

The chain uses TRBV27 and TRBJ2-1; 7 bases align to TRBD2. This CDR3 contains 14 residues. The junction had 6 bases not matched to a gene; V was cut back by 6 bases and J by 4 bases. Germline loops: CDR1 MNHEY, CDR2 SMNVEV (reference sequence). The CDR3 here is CASREISGYNEQFF. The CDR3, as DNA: TGTGCCAGCAGAGAGATTAGCGGGTACAATGAGCAGTTCTTC.

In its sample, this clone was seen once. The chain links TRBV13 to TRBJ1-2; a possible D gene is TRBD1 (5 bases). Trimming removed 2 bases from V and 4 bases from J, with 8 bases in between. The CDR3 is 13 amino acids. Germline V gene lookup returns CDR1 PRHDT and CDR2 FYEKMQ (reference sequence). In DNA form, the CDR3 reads TGTGCCAGCAGCTTACCAGGGCTCTATGGCTACACCTTC. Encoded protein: CASSLPGLYGYTF. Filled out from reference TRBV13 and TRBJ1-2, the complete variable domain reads AAGVIQSPRHLIKEKRETATLKCYPIPRHDTVYWYQQGPGQDPQFLISFYEKMQSDKGSIPDRFSAQQFSDYHSELNMSSLELGDSALYFCASSLPGLYGYTFGSGTRLTVV.

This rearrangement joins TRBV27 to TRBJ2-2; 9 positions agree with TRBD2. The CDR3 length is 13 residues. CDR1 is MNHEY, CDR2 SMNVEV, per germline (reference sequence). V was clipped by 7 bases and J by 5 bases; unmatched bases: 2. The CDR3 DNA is TGTGCCAGCAAGCGGGGGGAAACCGGGGAGCTGTTTTTT. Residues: CASKRGETGELFF.